Presented here are 5 T cell receptor beta chains from one specimen sequenced in a study of patients and donors after allogeneic stem cell transplantation. MiXCR, run by TCRdb on the RT-PCR reads, gives a single entry per CDR3 protein. The sample lists almost 20,000 distinct CDR3 sequences; roughly 4.5% were seen once. Material for sequencing was blood, either unsorted or a sorted T cell fraction (not recorded which). The receptors shown here come from a human donor who was either an allogeneic HSCT recipient or a stem cell or donor lymphocyte infusion donor (not recorded which). It is not recorded whose cells these are; they may come from a transplant donor.

This clonotype was recorded many times. The chain is built from TRBV4-2 and TRBJ2-3, with D possibly being TRBD1 or TRBD2 (5 bases each). Deletions cut 2 bases from V and 1 base from J, with 10 bases between. The germline V gene encodes CDR1 LGHNA and CDR2 YNFKEQ. This CDR3 comprises 15 residues. CDR3 sequence reads: CASSQPGTGTDTQYF. The DNA of the CDR3 is TGTGCCAGCAGCCAACCCGGGACGGGCACAGATACGCAGTATTTT.

This clonotype was detected many times. The chain links TRBV20-1 to TRBJ2-7, with D unclear. Trimming took 3 bases from V and 2 from J, leaving 14 bases between them. The CDR3 has 14 amino acids. CDR1 DFQATT and CDR2 SNEGSKA come from the germline V gene (reference sequence). The CDR3 protein is CSASLPRSTYEQYF. The CDR3 DNA reads as TGCAGTGCTAGTTTACCCAGATCTACCTACGAGCAGTACTTC.

The chain couples TRBV29-1 to TRBJ2-5, with D unclear. The CDR3 covers 10 residues. The ends were cut back, 5 bases at V and 2 bases at J, with 3 bases in the middle. The germline gives CDR1 SQVTM, CDR2 ANQGSEA. DNA of the CDR3: TGCAGCGTTCTTCAAGAGACCCAGTACTTC. It specifies CSVLQETQYF. The full variable domain, its missing parts supplied by reference TRBV29-1 and TRBJ2-5, is SAVISQKPSRDICQRGTSLTIQCQVDSQVTMMFWYRQQPGQSLTLIATANQGSEATYESGFVIDKFPISRPNLTFSTLTVSNMSPEDSSIYLCSVLQETQYFGPGTRLLVL.

This clonotype was seen ten or more times. V gene TRBV5-1 combines with J gene TRBJ1-3, with no clear D. The CDR3 covers 15 residues. Germline CDR1 reads SGHRS; CDR2 reads YFSETQ. V lost 8 bases and J lost 1, with 16 bases in between. CDR3 in DNA: TGCGCCAGTCGAGAGACGGTCGGGTCTGGAAACACCATATATTTT. Amino acids: CASRETVGSGNTIYF.

This clonotype showed up many times. This chain connects TRBV2 to TRBJ1-1, with D possibly TRBD1 on 5 matching bases. V was shortened by 7 bases and J by 7 bases, with 10 bases between the two germline ends. This CDR3 has 11 residues. Germline V gene data show CDR1 as SNHLY and CDR2 as FYNNEI. The CDR3 protein is CASTLRGEAFF. For the CDR3, the DNA is TGTGCCAGCACGTTAAGGGGTGAAGCTTTCTTT.